The next 3 T cell receptor beta chains were all read from a single sample in a study of T cells after yellow fever vaccination. One entry per CDR3 protein results from TCRdb running MiXCR on the 5' RACE reads. The table has 40,000 or so distinct CDR3 sequences, roughly 7% seen once. The sample in question was CD8+ T cells not binding an NS4B(214-222) dextramer, sorted from PBMCs, obtained 45 days after the yellow fever booster vaccination. These receptor sequences come from a man between 25 and 39 years old who received the YFV17D yellow fever vaccine.

This clonotype was picked up many times. The gene calls are TRBV10-2 and TRBJ2-7, with D unclear. CDR1 WSHSY and CDR2 SAAADI come from the germline V gene. This CDR3 comprises 12 residues. Trimming cost V 2 bases and J 5 bases, with 7 bases left between them. The CDR3 DNA reads TGCGCCAGCAGTGAGCAGCCGCACGAGCAGTACTTC. Translating gives CASSEQPHEQYF.

This clonotype showed up many times. The chain couples TRBV7-2 to TRBJ1-6; 7 bases match TRBD1. CDR3 size: 16 residues. V lost 2 bases, J lost 9 bases, and 10 bases stayed unmatched. Germline V gives CDR1 SGHTA, CDR2 FQGNSA. The chain's CDR3 is CASSLFSDRRTSPLHF. CDR3 nucleotide sequence: TGTGCCAGCAGCTTATTTTCGGACAGGCGGACTTCACCCCTCCACTTT.

This clonotype came up many times. This rearrangement joins TRBV15 to TRBJ2-5; tentative D call: TRBD2 (5 bases). Per germline, CDR1 LNHNV and CDR2 YYDKDF (reference sequence). CDR3 length equals 14 residues. V lost 0 bases and J lost 5, with 10 bases in between. CDR3 sequence reads: CATSRDGRGETQYF. CDR3 nucleotide sequence: TGTGCCACCAGCAGAGACGGGCGAGGGGAGACCCAGTACTTC.